At least ten counts were recorded for the clone carrying this TCR beta chain. The CDR3 extends over 14 amino acids. Trimming cost V 8 bases and J 5 bases; bases outside gene matches: 9. Germline assignment: CDR1 SNHLY and CDR2 FYNNEI. Amplification yielded TCR beta CDR3 regions, with RNA transcripts as the source. The HTBI primer set was used in a first-round RT-PCR of the TCR CDR3. One entry per CDR3 protein, called by TCRdb with MiXCR from the multiplex PCR reads. This sample yields 500,000 to 750,000 distinct CDR3 sequences, of which approximately 15% are seen a single time; approximately 6.4% belongs to the top ten. Source material for PBMCs was around 10 ml fresh peripheral blood. The data were obtained in a study of T cells in Graves' hyperthyroidism and ophthalmopathy.

The V call is TRBV2, the J call TRBJ2-5; TRBD1 aligns across 9 bases. Sequenced input: blood. The TCR originated in a woman aged 18 to 35 with Graves' ophthalmopathy. CDR3 bases: TGTGCCAGCGGCCGGGACAGGGAATCTGAGACCCAGTACTTC. Its translation is CASGRDRESETQYF.